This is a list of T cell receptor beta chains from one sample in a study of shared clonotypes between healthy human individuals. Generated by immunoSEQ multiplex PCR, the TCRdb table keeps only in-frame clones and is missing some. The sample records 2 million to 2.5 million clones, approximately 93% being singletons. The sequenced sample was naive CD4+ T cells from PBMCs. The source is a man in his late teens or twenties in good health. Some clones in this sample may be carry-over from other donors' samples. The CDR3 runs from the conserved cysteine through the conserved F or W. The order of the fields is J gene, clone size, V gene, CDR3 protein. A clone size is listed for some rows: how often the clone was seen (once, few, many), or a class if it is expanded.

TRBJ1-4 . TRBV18 CASSPVRDRTYEKLFF
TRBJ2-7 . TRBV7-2 CASSMTSGRLSYEQYF
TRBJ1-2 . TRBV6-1 CASSDLEGFGYGYTF
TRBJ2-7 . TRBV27 CASSRTGGSYEQYF
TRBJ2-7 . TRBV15 CATSRAGGPYEQYF
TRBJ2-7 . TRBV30 CAWSPGRRMRNEQYF
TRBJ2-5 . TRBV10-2 CASLEGNQETQYF
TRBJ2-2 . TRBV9 CASSVGGVDTGELFF
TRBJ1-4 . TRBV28 CASSLPWRAEKLFF
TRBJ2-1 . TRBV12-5 CASGLGLAGVWEQFF
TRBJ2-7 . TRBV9 CASSVAWAPSYEQYF
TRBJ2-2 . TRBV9 CASSVASGRTGELFF
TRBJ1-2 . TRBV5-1 CASSLQGSYGYTF
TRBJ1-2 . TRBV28 CASSLSGQGYGYTF
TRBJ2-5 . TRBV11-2 CASSVGATETQYF
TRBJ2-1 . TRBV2 CASRKGLAGGPSEQFF
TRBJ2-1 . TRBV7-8 CACSGGRGNEQFF
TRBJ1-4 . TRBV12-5 CASGLPRAGKKTNEKLFF
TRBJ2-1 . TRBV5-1 CASSLGTADNEQFF
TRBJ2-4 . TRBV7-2 CASSLGPDRGRDIQYF
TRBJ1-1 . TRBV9 CASSPLSNTEAFF
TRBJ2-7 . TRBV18 CASSRTSGAYEQYF
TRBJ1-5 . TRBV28 CASTRPGRYSNQPQHF
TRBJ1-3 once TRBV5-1 CASTSLSGNTIYF
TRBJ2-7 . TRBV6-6 CASSYPPAHEQYF
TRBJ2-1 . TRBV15 CATSRDPGTENEQFF
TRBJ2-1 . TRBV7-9 CASSLGSRGSYNEQFF
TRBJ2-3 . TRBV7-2 CASSSWSDTQYF
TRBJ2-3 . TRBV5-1 CASSPSSTGGYTQYF
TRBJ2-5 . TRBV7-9 CASSQGTARETQYF
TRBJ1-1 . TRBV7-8 CASSLDGPPWVAFF
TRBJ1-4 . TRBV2 CASTPVGRVGEKLFF
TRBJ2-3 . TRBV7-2 CASSLVGASGNTDTQYF
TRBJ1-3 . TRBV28 CASSLLGTGVIGNTIYF
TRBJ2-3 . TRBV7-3 CASSLADTDTQYF
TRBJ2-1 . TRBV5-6 CASSSRTGFDNEQFF
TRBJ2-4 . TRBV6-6 CASSPRALAKNIQYF
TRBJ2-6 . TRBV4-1 CASSQAGEGAGANVLTF
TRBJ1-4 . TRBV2 CASRSDPLEKLFF
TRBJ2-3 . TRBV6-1 CASSELWVTGDTQYF
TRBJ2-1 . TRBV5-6 CASSSPTSGDPNEQFF
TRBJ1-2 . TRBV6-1 CASRDAVGYTF
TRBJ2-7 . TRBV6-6 CASSPQAGNMGWQYF
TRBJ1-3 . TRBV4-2 CASSQDAGSGNTIYF
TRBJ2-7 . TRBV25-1 CASTRRDEQYF
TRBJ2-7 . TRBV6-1 CASKVTAYEQYF
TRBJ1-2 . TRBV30 CAWSVASPTGYTF
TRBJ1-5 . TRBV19 CASKGTGVQPQHF